The subject of this entry is one T cell receptor (beta chain). The data belong to a study of shared clonotypes between healthy human individuals. Germline V gene sequence: CDR1 SGDLS, CDR2 YYNGEE. CDR3 length: 14 amino acids. V was trimmed by 1 base and J by 2 bases, leaving 7 bases between them. This table comes from immunoSEQ multiplex PCR, and its TCRdb copy is limited to in-frame clones, with some not included. The sample shows 1.5 million to 2.5 million clones, around 96% of them seen only once. Only CD45RO-negative cells positively selected for CCR7 counted as naive CD8 cells, so terminally differentiated effector memory CD45RA+ cells were excluded.

The chain recombines TRBV9 with TRBJ1-3; D is ambiguous. The clonotype comes from a man younger than 30 in good health. The material sequenced was naive CD8+ T cells sorted from blood. The chain's CDR3 is CASSVNHPGNTIYF. The CDR3 bases are TGTGCCAGCAGCGTAAACCACCCTGGAAACACCATATATTTT.